This T cell receptor beta chain derives from a study of T-cell memory formation after mild COVID-19. Germline CDR1 reads SGHVS; CDR2 reads FQNEAQ. The CDR3 has 15 residues. After removal of 5 bases from V and 7 bases from J, the junction contained 8 bases not matched to a gene. Broader study findings: Largely, contracting CD4+ clones fell within CM and EM, and contracting CD8+ clones within EMRA. Some clones that responded were present in memory (sampled pre-infection), which suggests cross-reactive memory joined. Clones that got smaller from day 15 to 85 had even CD4/CD8, while clones growing later tipped toward CD4+.

As regards this clonotype: Its cognate antigen is unknown.

5'RACE primed at constant segments yielded TCR alpha and TCR beta cDNA libraries bearing sample barcodes and UMIs. One entry per CDR3 protein results from TCRdb running MiXCR on the 5' RACE reads. The sample contains 250,000 to 300,000 distinct CDR3 sequences, about 17% of which appear only once. This sequence joins TRBV7-8 and TRBJ1-3; 10 positions match TRBD1. This clonotype was obtained from a man between 18 and 29 years old who had mild COVID-19 (a few samples of this study predate the infection). Cell type and time point are not known. The sample comprised PBMCs or a T cell subset sorted from them (not recorded which). CDR3 DNA: TGTGCCAGCAGCCTGAGGGACAGGGGACAGAACACCATATATTTT. Translated: CASSLRDRGQNTIYF.